This T cell receptor (beta chain) came from a study of identical twins listed by TCRdb under 2016. Study-wide context: To test whether fetal clonotypes persist, this study deep-sequenced TCR alpha and beta repertoires from monozygotic twins, from unrelated adults of various ages, and from cord blood. To rule out contamination, the twin experiments were replicated at different times with different library preparation protocols.

Only healthy Caucasian donors were included. Three unrelated non-twin adults were also sequenced: a male aged 18 to 30, a male aged 50 to 60 and a female aged 50 to 60. Miltenyi CD45RO+ enrichment and human naive T-cell isolation kits were used to isolate memory (CD45RO+) and naive T cells from PBMC. In its sample, this clonotype was seen a few times. The antigen it recognizes is unknown. Qualities for individual bases were not recorded, and no much larger clone is one base off. Library preparation was by 5' RACE. The instrument was an Illumina HiSeq 2000. A universal primer binding site was introduced by template switching, and a unique molecular identifier was present in the final cDNA, enabling accurate counting of TCR cDNA molecules. Specific primers in the conserved constant-segment region were used to synthesize first-strand cDNA for the TCR alpha and beta chains. To control for contamination, each cDNA library was double barcoded with a SMART-Mk sample barcode plus Illumina barcodes. TruSeq adapter sequences and Illumina sample barcodes were added in two successive PCR steps. The Illumina HiSeq platform was used with custom primers to sequence TCR alpha and beta cDNA libraries. The source study handled its data this way. MiGEC was used to process raw reads and extract unique molecular identifiers, and MiXCR was used to find CDR3 positions. Recombination models were inferred per individual with the repgenHMM and IGoR tools using an EM algorithm. The tcR package in R was used for shared clonotype analysis, with sharing normalized by the product of cloneset sizes. To study raw recombination without the effects of thymic and clonal selection, out-of-frame nonproductive sequences were analyzed. The public reads were quality trimmed at Q25 with fastp and then assembled into clones with MiXCR by TCRdb, keeping productive beta chains. Rows are unified per CDR3 protein, each entry keeping the most common DNA and genes. In this record, the V and J calls reflect TCRdb's handling and not the investigators' own analysis. This sample gives hundreds of thousands of distinct CDR3 sequences in total; around 6% of them show up just once. Approximately 2% of the sample comes from the top ten.

The full study reports these points: Out-of-frame TCR alpha sequences shared between twins showed an excess of low generation-probability sequences compared with coincidental sharing between unrelated individuals. Because the same donors could not be followed over many years, the conclusions relied on cross-sectional statistical analysis. Zero-insertion analyses could be partly confounded by invariant T cells such as MAIT and iNKT, although diverse VJ usage argued against such confounding for most clonotypes. Fewer insertions were carried by abundant cord blood beta clonotypes, a similar but weaker trend appeared in young adult naive repertoires, and no such trend appeared in memory repertoires. Out-of-frame TCR alpha sharing in monozygotic twins was systematically underestimated by recombination models, whereas sharing between unrelated individuals was in agreement with the recombination models. A weaker excess of twin sharing was found in beta out-of-frame sequences because the signal-to-noise ratio was lowered by fewer shared sequences.

The germline V end is reduced by 4 bases and the J end by 4 bases; junction bases left unmatched: 9. From its cysteine to its phenylalanine, the CDR3 spans 18 amino acids. Solely the CDR3 DNA is kept, with 54 bases framed from the first base. CDR1 and CDR2 were assigned from the germline V gene as MNHNS and SASEGT. The sequence was obtained from a man younger than 35 in good health. The sequence joins TRBV6-1 to TRBJ2-2, with 13 junctional bases fitting TRBD2. The sample consisted of naive T cells sorted from blood. This specimen's cell subset or site label, per the study, means: cells isolated with a human naive T-cell isolation kit. The CDR3 reads as follows: CASSVRTSGSLGTGELFF. The nucleotide sequence reads TGTGCCAGCAGTGTTCGGACTAGCGGGAGTCTTGGCACCGGGGAGCTGTTTTTT.